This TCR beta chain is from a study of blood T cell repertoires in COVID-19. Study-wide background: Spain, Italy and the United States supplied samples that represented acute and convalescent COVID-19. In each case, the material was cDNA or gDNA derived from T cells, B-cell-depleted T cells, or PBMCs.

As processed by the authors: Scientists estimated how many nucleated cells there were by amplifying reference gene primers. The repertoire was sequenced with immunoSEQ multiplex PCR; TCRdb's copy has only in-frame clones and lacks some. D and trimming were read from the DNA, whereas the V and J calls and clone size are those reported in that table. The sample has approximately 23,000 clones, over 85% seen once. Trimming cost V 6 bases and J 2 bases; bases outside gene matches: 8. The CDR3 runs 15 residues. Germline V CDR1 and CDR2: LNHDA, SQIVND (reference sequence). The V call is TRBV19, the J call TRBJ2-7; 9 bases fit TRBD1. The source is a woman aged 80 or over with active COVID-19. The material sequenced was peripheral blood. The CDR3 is CASRPPGQGPYEQYF. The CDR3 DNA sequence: TGTGCCAGTAGGCCACCGGGACAGGGTCCCTACGAGCAGTACTTC.